What follows are 18 T cell receptor beta chains derived from one specimen sequenced in a study of cytomegalovirus exposure and HLA in healthy donors. The PCR ran on 60 Vbeta and 13 Jbeta primers. Produced via immunoSEQ multiplex PCR; TCRdb's table is partial and in-frame only. Among hundreds of thousands of clones listed, around nine tenths were seen once. The sequenced material came from PBMCs. The receptors originated from a woman aged 18-29 years in good health and CMV-seronegative.

The gene calls are TRBV10-1 and TRBJ2-3; maybe TRBD2 (5 bases). Germline V CDR1 and CDR2: WNHNN, SYGVQD (reference sequence). The ends were cut back, 3 bases at V and 4 bases at J, with 20 bases in the middle. The CDR3 is 17 amino acids. The CDR3 coding sequence is TGCGCCAGCAGTGAATTTGGTGTGGACTCTCATGCAGATACGCAGTATTTT. It translates to CASSEFGVDSHADTQYF.

The chain carries TRBV4-1 and TRBJ2-7, with D uncertain. The V end lost 1 base, the J end lost 1 base, and 5 bases lay between the germline ends. The CDR3 spans 13 residues. The germline gives CDR1 MGHRA, CDR2 YSYEKL. The CDR3 nucleotides are TGCGCCAGCAGCCAAGCCCCATCCTACGAGCAGTACTTC. Its protein is CASSQAPSYEQYF.

V gene TRBV9 combines with J gene TRBJ2-7, with 11 bases aligning to TRBD2. This CDR3 has 17 residues. V was clipped by 0 bases and J by 1 base; unmatched bases: 6. Germline V gene lookup returns CDR1 SGDLS and CDR2 YYNGEE. CDR3 DNA: TGTGCCAGCAGCGTAGGGCTAGCGGGGGGCGCGTCCTACGAGCAGTACTTC. As protein: CASSVGLAGGASYEQYF.

This clone showed up just once. This rearrangement joins TRBV2 to TRBJ2-1; D is uncertain. The CDR3 is 12 residues long. V was cut by 6 bases and J by 10 bases, with 13 bases left in between. CDR1 and CDR2 from the germline V gene are SNHLY and FYNNEI. The CDR3 loop is CASRFGWPEQFF. CDR3 bases: TGTGCCAGCAGATTTGGCTGGCCGGAGCAGTTCTTC.

The V and J genes are TRBV12-5 and TRBJ1-1; D is undetermined. CDR3 length: 14 residues. V was trimmed by 0 bases and J by 1 base, leaving 6 bases between them. Germline CDR1 reads LGHNT; CDR2 reads FRNRAP. The CDR3 nucleotides read TGTGCTAGTGGTTTGGTACCGGGGAACACTGAAGCTTTCTTT. Translation: CASGLVPGNTEAFF.

The chain combines TRBV15 with TRBJ2-3, with TRBD1 matching over 8 bases. There are 14 residues in the CDR3. Germline lookup yields CDR1 LNHNV and CDR2 YYDKDF (reference sequence). J gave up 2 bases and V 8 bases, and 6 bases lay outside the gene matches. For the CDR3, the DNA is TGTGCCACCGAAGACAGGGGTGCCACAGATACGCAGTATTTT. Its protein is CATEDRGATDTQYF.

The rearrangement uses TRBV5-6 and TRBJ2-7; no reliable D call. Trimming pared 0 bases from V and 6 bases from J, leaving 4 bases between. Germline assignment: CDR1 SGHDT and CDR2 YYEEEE. The CDR3 spans 11 residues. The CDR3 sequence is CASSLDSEQYF. CDR3 DNA: TGTGCCAGCAGCTTGGACAGCGAGCAGTACTTC.

The chain is built from TRBV7-7 and TRBJ1-5, with D possibly matching TRBD1 (6 bases). From germline, CDR1 is SSHAT and CDR2 FNYEAQ (reference sequence). This CDR3 contains 13 residues. With 5 bases removed from V and 6 bases from J, the gap between germline ends came to 11 bases. The CDR3 here is CASSLDRSQPQHF. CDR3 in DNA: TGTGCCAGCAGCCTCGACAGGTCTCAGCCCCAGCATTTT.

This chain joins TRBV7-7 and TRBJ2-1; weak D call: TRBD2 (6 bases). The CDR3 extends over 17 amino acids. Trimming left V 3 bases short and J 2 bases short, with 17 bases between. Germline values: CDR1 SSHAT, CDR2 FNYEAQ (reference sequence). The chain's CDR3 is CASSLGRESRTYNEQFF. The DNA of the CDR3 is TGTGCCAGCAGCTTGGGTCGGGAGAGTAGAACCTACAATGAGCAGTTCTTC.

The chain joins TRBV11-2 to TRBJ1-2; TRBD1 aligns across 7 bases. The CDR3 runs to 15 residues. Looked up from germline, CDR1 is SGHAT and CDR2 is FQNNGV. V was pared by 2 bases and J by 2 bases, with 5 bases of the junction left unmatched. The CDR3 sequence: CASSLTGQDNYGYTF. DNA for the CDR3: TGTGCCAGCAGCTTAACTGGACAGGACAACTATGGCTACACCTTC.

CDR3 bases: TGTGCCATCCCGGGGGGGAGAGGAGAGACCCAGTACTTC. It yields the protein CAIPGGRGETQYF. The chain recombines TRBV7-9 with TRBJ2-5, with TRBD2 identical over 8 bases. Germline CDR1 reads SEHNR; CDR2 reads FQNEAQ (reference sequence). This CDR3 region has 13 residues. J was trimmed by 4 bases and V by 10 bases; bases with no gene match: 8.

The chain carries TRBV7-2 and TRBJ2-1, with 8 bases identical to TRBD2. This CDR3 has 15 residues. Germline loops: CDR1 SGHTA, CDR2 FQGNSA. Losses at the gene ends were 3 bases for V and 5 bases for J; bases not matched to a gene: 6. The CDR3 DNA is TGTGCCAGCAGCTTTAGCGGGGACACCAACAATGAGCAGTTCTTC. Translation gives CASSFSGDTNNEQFF.

Only a few counts were recorded for this clone. Other DNA sequences of this sample code for an identical CDR3. This chain connects TRBV29-1 to TRBJ2-5, with D tentatively TRBD1 (5 bases). The germline V gene has CDR1 SQVTM and CDR2 ANQGSEA. CDR3 length: 14 residues. V was shortened by 4 bases and J by 4 bases, with 16 bases between the two germline ends. The CDR3 sequence is CSVVGSKGLETQYF. In nucleotides, the CDR3 is TGCAGCGTTGTTGGCAGCAAGGGGTTAGAGACCCAGTACTTC. The entire variable domain, with the rest obtained from reference TRBV29-1 and TRBJ2-5, is as follows: SAVISQKPSRDICQRGTSLTIQCQVDSQVTMMFWYRQQPGQSLTLIATANQGSEATYESGFVIDKFPISRPNLTFSTLTVSNMSPEDSSIYLCSVVGSKGLETQYFGPGTRLLVL.

The chain employs TRBV5-6 and TRBJ2-1; 12 nucleotides line up with TRBD2. The germline CDR1 and CDR2 sequences are SGHDT and YYEEEE. V dropped 7 bases and J dropped 7; count of bases not matched to a gene: 9. The CDR3 extends over 15 amino acids. The CDR3: CASLSSGGARNEQFF. As DNA, the CDR3 is TGTGCCAGCCTTTCTAGCGGGGGGGCCCGGAATGAGCAGTTCTTC. The full variable domain, completed using reference TRBV5-6 and TRBJ2-1, is DAGVTQSPTHLIKTRGQQVTLRCSPKSGHDTVSWYQQALGQGPQFIFQYYEEEERQRGNFPDRFSGHQFPNYSSELNVNALLLGDSALYLCASLSSGGARNEQFFGPGTRLTVL.

The chain uses TRBV7-2 and TRBJ2-1; TRBD2 matches 7 bases. Germline V gene sequence: CDR1 SGHTA, CDR2 FQGNSA. The CDR3 consists of 12 residues. Trimming took 6 bases from V and 7 from J; bases not matched to a gene: 3. CDR3 in DNA: TGTGCCAGCAGTCAAGCGGGGAATGAGCAGTTCTTC. Protein sequence: CASSQAGNEQFF.

This clone was observed a few times. The chain links TRBV11-2 to TRBJ2-7; tentative D call: TRBD2 (6 bases). The germline CDR1 and CDR2 sequences are SGHAT and FQNNGV. Trimming removed 5 bases at V and 3 bases at J, with 17 bases between. There are 15 residues in the CDR3. The CDR3 loop reads CASSKSGTSGYEQYF. The DNA for the CDR3 is TGTGCCAGCAGCAAGTCCGGGACTTCAGGCTACGAGCAGTACTTC.

Comment on this clone: The same CDR3 arises from other DNA sequences in this sample as well. The chain couples TRBV9 to TRBJ2-1, with D possibly matching TRBD1 (6 bases). Trimming removed 4 bases from V and 3 bases from J, with 14 bases in between. Germline V gene sequence: CDR1 SGDLS, CDR2 YYNGEE. This CDR3 comprises 15 residues. DNA of the CDR3: TGTGCCAGCAGCCCCCGGCAGGGGAGCTACAATGAGCAGTTCTTC. Translation: CASSPRQGSYNEQFF.

This chain uses TRBV2 with TRBJ2-2; D gene uncertain. The CDR3 runs 15 residues. Germline V gene data show CDR1 as SNHLY and CDR2 as FYNNEI. Trimming took off 9 bases at V and 4 bases at J, with 18 bases between the two ends. CDR3 DNA sequence: TGTGCCAGTGGCCTGGTGCGGTTCGGCACCGGGGAGCTGTTTTTT. This translates into CASGLVRFGTGELFF. Full variable domain (missing parts from reference TRBV2 and TRBJ2-2): EPEVTQTPSHQVTQMGQEVILRCVPISNHLYFYWYRQILGQKVEFLVSFYNNEISEKSEIFDDQFSVERPDGSNFTLKIRSTKLEDSAMYFCASGLVRFGTGELFFGEGSRLTVL.